This is a list of T cell receptor beta chains from one sample in a study of T cell changes during pregnancy in multiple sclerosis. Sequencing was performed with immunoSEQ multiplex PCR; in TCRdb, only in-frame clones are kept and a portion is missing. The sample shows tens of thousands of clones, 91% of them seen only once. Sample: CD8+ T cells from peripheral blood mononuclear cells, taken before pregnancy. The receptor source for this set is a female donor with multiple sclerosis, enrolled in a pregnancy study. CDR3s include the opening cysteine and the closing phenylalanine or tryptophan. The D gene is left open where the match is weak. Size values are once, few and many counts, or a class for expanded clones, and some rows have none.

clone_size: NA; j_call: TRBJ2-6; d_call: NA; v_call: TRBV30; cdr3_length: 12; cdr3_nt: TGTGCCTCTAGGGGGGGGGCCAACGTCCTGACTTTC; cdr3_aa: CASRGGANVLTF
clone_size: once; j_call: TRBJ2-7; d_call: TRBD1; v_call: TRBV30; cdr3_length: 14; cdr3_nt: TGTGCCTGGAGTTTGGGACAGTCGGCCTACGAGCAGTACTTC; cdr3_aa: CAWSLGQSAYEQYF
clone_size: once; j_call: TRBJ1-1; d_call: NA; v_call: TRBV11-2; cdr3_length: 19; cdr3_nt: TGTGCCAGCAGCCCAAACCCCCAGGTGGAGGCCATGAAGAACACTGAAGCTTTCTTT; cdr3_aa: CASSPNPQVEAMKNTEAFF
clone_size: NA; j_call: TRBJ2-7; d_call: NA; v_call: TRBV21-1; cdr3_length: 16; cdr3_nt: TGTGCCAGCCGCAGACCAGGGGACAGGGGCGCCTACGAGCAGTACTTC; cdr3_aa: CASRRPGDRGAYEQYF
clone_size: NA; j_call: TRBJ2-7; d_call: NA; v_call: TRBV27; cdr3_length: 13; cdr3_nt: TGTGCCAGCAGTCTCCTGACAGGCTACGAGCAGTACTTC; cdr3_aa: CASSLLTGYEQYF
clone_size: NA; j_call: TRBJ1-1; d_call: NA; v_call: TRBV9; cdr3_length: 16; cdr3_nt: TGTGCCAGCAGCGTAGCATCCAACAGGGTAGGAACTGAAGCTTTCTTT; cdr3_aa: CASSVASNRVGTEAFF
clone_size: NA; j_call: TRBJ1-1; d_call: NA; v_call: TRBV27; cdr3_length: 13; cdr3_nt: TGTGCCAGCAGTTTGCTATCGGTCACTGAAGCTTTCTTT; cdr3_aa: CASSLLSVTEAFF
clone_size: once; j_call: TRBJ2-7; d_call: TRBD1; v_call: TRBV7-9; cdr3_length: 15; cdr3_nt: TGTGCCAGCAGCCATACCGGGACAGAGTTTTACGAGCAGTACTTC; cdr3_aa: CASSHTGTEFYEQYF
clone_size: NA; j_call: TRBJ2-7; d_call: NA; v_call: TRBV27; cdr3_length: 15; cdr3_nt: TGTGCCAGCAGTTTTGGGCGGGGGCCCCACTACGAGCAGTACTTC; cdr3_aa: CASSFGRGPHYEQYF
clone_size: NA; j_call: TRBJ1-2; d_call: TRBD1; v_call: TRBV6-5; cdr3_length: 14; cdr3_nt: TGTGCCAGCAGTTCATTGGACAGGGAGGACGGCTACACCTTC; cdr3_aa: CASSSLDREDGYTF
clone_size: once; j_call: TRBJ2-1; d_call: TRBD2; v_call: TRBV6-5; cdr3_length: 14; cdr3_nt: TGTGCCAGCAGTGGGACTAGCGGGGCCCCCGGGCAGTTCTTC; cdr3_aa: CASSGTSGAPGQFF
clone_size: NA; j_call: TRBJ1-1; d_call: NA; v_call: TRBV5-1; cdr3_length: 16; cdr3_nt: TGCGCCAGTATCAATACAGGCGGTGCCATGAACACTGAAGCTTTCTTT; cdr3_aa: CASINTGGAMNTEAFF
clone_size: NA; j_call: TRBJ1-1; d_call: NA; v_call: TRBV19; cdr3_length: 15; cdr3_nt: TGTGCCAGTAGTGAGGGCCCGGGCCCGAACACTGAAGCTTTCTTT; cdr3_aa: CASSEGPGPNTEAFF
clone_size: NA; j_call: TRBJ2-5; d_call: NA; v_call: TRBV6-4; cdr3_length: 17; cdr3_nt: TGTGCCAGCAGCACCAACCCGTTTCCACCGGGCCAAGAGACCCAGTACTTC; cdr3_aa: CASSTNPFPPGQETQYF
clone_size: NA; j_call: TRBJ2-5; d_call: TRBD1; v_call: TRBV9; cdr3_length: 14; cdr3_nt: TGTGCCAGCAGCGCGGACAGGGGGGAAGAGACCCAGTACTTC; cdr3_aa: CASSADRGEETQYF
clone_size: NA; j_call: TRBJ2-2; d_call: TRBD1; v_call: TRBV7-2; cdr3_length: 16; cdr3_nt: TGTGCCAGCAGCAAGGACAGGGGGCGCGGTACCGGGGAGCTGTTTTTT; cdr3_aa: CASSKDRGRGTGELFF
clone_size: NA; j_call: TRBJ2-7; d_call: NA; v_call: TRBV29-1; cdr3_length: 16; cdr3_nt: TGCAGCGTTCCCACCGCTGGCGGGGCGGGCCCCCACGAGCAGTACTTC; cdr3_aa: CSVPTAGGAGPHEQYF
clone_size: few; j_call: TRBJ1-1; d_call: NA; v_call: TRBV7-9; cdr3_length: 15; cdr3_nt: TGTGCCAGCAGCTTAGACAGGGTAGTTGGCACTGAAGCTTTCTTT; cdr3_aa: CASSLDRVVGTEAFF
clone_size: NA; j_call: TRBJ2-7; d_call: NA; v_call: TRBV6-5; cdr3_length: 15; cdr3_nt: TGTGCCAGCAGTATCACTAGCCCAACTACCTACGAGCAGTACTTC; cdr3_aa: CASSITSPTTYEQYF
clone_size: NA; j_call: TRBJ2-7; d_call: NA; v_call: TRBV7-2; cdr3_length: 15; cdr3_nt: TGTGCCAGCAGCTGGACGGACTCGCCTTCTTCGGAGCAGTACTTC; cdr3_aa: CASSWTDSPSSEQYF
clone_size: NA; j_call: TRBJ2-3; d_call: NA; v_call: TRBV1; cdr3_length: 18; cdr3_nt: TGCACCAGCAGCCAAGATGACCTACAGTTTGGCCTCACAGATACGCAGTATTTT; cdr3_aa: CTSSQDDLQFGLTDTQYF
clone_size: NA; j_call: TRBJ2-5; d_call: TRBD1; v_call: TRBV5-8; cdr3_length: 17; cdr3_nt: TGTGCCAGCAGCTTGGGACAGGGGGTCTTGGGGGTTGAGACCCAGTACTTC; cdr3_aa: CASSLGQGVLGVETQYF
clone_size: NA; j_call: TRBJ1-1; d_call: NA; v_call: TRBV10-3; cdr3_length: 11; cdr3_nt: TGTGCCATCAGCTCGACAGAAGAAGCTTTCTTT; cdr3_aa: CAISSTEEAFF
clone_size: NA; j_call: TRBJ1-2; d_call: NA; v_call: TRBV19; cdr3_length: 16; cdr3_nt: TGTGCCAGTAGTAACCCAGCCTGGGCGCAGACCTATGGCTACACCTTC; cdr3_aa: CASSNPAWAQTYGYTF
clone_size: NA; j_call: TRBJ2-7; d_call: TRBD1; v_call: TRBV15; cdr3_length: 15; cdr3_nt: TGTGCCACCAGCAGTCCGGGACAGTTTACCTACGAGCAGTACTTC; cdr3_aa: CATSSPGQFTYEQYF
clone_size: NA; j_call: TRBJ2-1; d_call: TRBD1; v_call: TRBV30; cdr3_length: 14; cdr3_nt: TGTGCCTGGAACGACAGGGGATCATACAATGAGCAGTTCTTC; cdr3_aa: CAWNDRGSYNEQFF
clone_size: NA; j_call: TRBJ2-1; d_call: NA; v_call: TRBV19; cdr3_length: 16; cdr3_nt: TGTGCCAGTAGTATGGGGGGGGCATTCTCCTACAATGAGCAGTTCTTC; cdr3_aa: CASSMGGAFSYNEQFF
clone_size: NA; j_call: TRBJ2-5; d_call: TRBD2; v_call: TRBV5-1; cdr3_length: 13; cdr3_nt: TGCGCCTCCGGGTACGGGGGGGCAGAGACCCAGTACTTC; cdr3_aa: CASGYGGAETQYF
clone_size: NA; j_call: TRBJ2-3; d_call: TRBD2; v_call: TRBV15; cdr3_length: 18; cdr3_nt: TGTGCCACCAGCAGCGGTATCAGACTAGCGACGAGCACAGATACGCAGTATTTT; cdr3_aa: CATSSGIRLATSTDTQYF
clone_size: once; j_call: TRBJ1-5; d_call: TRBD1; v_call: TRBV23-1; cdr3_length: 18; cdr3_nt: TGCGCCAGCAGAATGGTAGACAGGGAAGGATATAGGGATCAGCCCCAGCATTTT; cdr3_aa: CASRMVDREGYRDQPQHF
clone_size: NA; j_call: TRBJ2-5; d_call: TRBD1; v_call: TRBV29-1; cdr3_length: 13; cdr3_nt: TGCAGCGTTTTGACAGGGTGGGATGAGACCCAGTACTTC; cdr3_aa: CSVLTGWDETQYF
clone_size: NA; j_call: TRBJ2-7; d_call: TRBD1; v_call: TRBV7-3; cdr3_length: 14; cdr3_nt: TGTGCCAGCAGCACCGGACAGGGCGGTGACGAGCAGTACTTC; cdr3_aa: CASSTGQGGDEQYF
clone_size: NA; j_call: TRBJ1-2; d_call: NA; v_call: TRBV13; cdr3_length: 14; cdr3_nt: TGTGCCAGCAGCTCCCTGGGGGGGGCGCGCGGCTACACCTTC; cdr3_aa: CASSSLGGARGYTF
clone_size: NA; j_call: TRBJ2-3; d_call: TRBD2; v_call: TRBV25-1; cdr3_length: 17; cdr3_nt: TGTGCCAGCAGTCCCCCAAGACTAGCGGGGATCACAGATACGCAGTATTTT; cdr3_aa: CASSPPRLAGITDTQYF
clone_size: NA; j_call: TRBJ2-7; d_call: NA; v_call: TRBV4-1; cdr3_length: 15; cdr3_nt: TGCGCCAGCAGCCCAGGGAATTTTGGCTCCTACGAGCAGTACTTC; cdr3_aa: CASSPGNFGSYEQYF
clone_size: once; j_call: TRBJ2-7; d_call: TRBD1; v_call: TRBV7-3; cdr3_length: 14; cdr3_nt: TGTGCCAGCAGCTCTAAGGACAGGGCCTACGAGCAGTACTTC; cdr3_aa: CASSSKDRAYEQYF
clone_size: NA; j_call: TRBJ2-1; d_call: TRBD1; v_call: TRBV7-6; cdr3_length: 17; cdr3_nt: TGTGCCAGCAGCTTTGGGGCCGGGACAGGGATCTACAATGAGCAGTTCTTC; cdr3_aa: CASSFGAGTGIYNEQFF
clone_size: NA; j_call: TRBJ2-5; d_call: TRBD2; v_call: TRBV5-6; cdr3_length: 17; cdr3_nt: TGTGCCAGCAGCCCAGAACGTGTAGCGGGTTACCAAGAGACCCAGTACTTC; cdr3_aa: CASSPERVAGYQETQYF
clone_size: NA; j_call: TRBJ2-1; d_call: TRBD2; v_call: TRBV27; cdr3_length: 14; cdr3_nt: TGTGCCAGCGGGGGGGTTAGCTCCTACAATGAGCAGTTCTTC; cdr3_aa: CASGGVSSYNEQFF
clone_size: NA; j_call: TRBJ1-4; d_call: TRBD1; v_call: TRBV25-1; cdr3_length: 13; cdr3_nt: TGTGCCAGCAGGACAGGGCATAATGAAAAACTGTTTTTT; cdr3_aa: CASRTGHNEKLFF
clone_size: NA; j_call: TRBJ2-7; d_call: NA; v_call: TRBV9; cdr3_length: 13; cdr3_nt: TGTGCCAGCAGCGTCAGTCACGCGGGGGAGCAGTACTTC; cdr3_aa: CASSVSHAGEQYF
clone_size: NA; j_call: TRBJ2-7; d_call: NA; v_call: TRBV7-9; cdr3_length: 13; cdr3_nt: TGTGCCAGCAGCCCGGGACATTCCTACGAGCAGTACTTC; cdr3_aa: CASSPGHSYEQYF
clone_size: NA; j_call: TRBJ1-1; d_call: NA; v_call: TRBV6-1; cdr3_length: 13; cdr3_nt: TGTGCCAGCAGTGAAGCGAGGAGGACTGAAGCTTTCTTT; cdr3_aa: CASSEARRTEAFF
clone_size: NA; j_call: TRBJ2-2; d_call: NA; v_call: TRBV9; cdr3_length: 15; cdr3_nt: TGTGCCAGCAGCGTAGGCGGGGCGGAGACCGGGGAGCTGTTTTTT; cdr3_aa: CASSVGGAETGELFF
clone_size: NA; j_call: TRBJ1-3; d_call: TRBD1; v_call: TRBV7-6; cdr3_length: 16; cdr3_nt: TGTGCCAGCAGCCCAACTACAGGGGACTCTGGAAACACCATATATTTT; cdr3_aa: CASSPTTGDSGNTIYF
clone_size: NA; j_call: TRBJ1-5; d_call: NA; v_call: TRBV7-8; cdr3_length: 18; cdr3_nt: TGTGCCAGCACCCAAACTACGGGGGAGGGGATAAGCAATCAGCCCCAGCATTTT; cdr3_aa: CASTQTTGEGISNQPQHF
clone_size: NA; j_call: TRBJ2-1; d_call: NA; v_call: TRBV7-8; cdr3_length: 15; cdr3_nt: TGTGCCAGCAGCTTAGCACTGGAGCCTTACAATGAGCAGTTCTTC; cdr3_aa: CASSLALEPYNEQFF
clone_size: NA; j_call: TRBJ1-1; d_call: TRBD1; v_call: TRBV9; cdr3_length: 14; cdr3_nt: TGTGCCAGCAGCGTTGGGACAGGGGGCACTGAAGCTTTCTTT; cdr3_aa: CASSVGTGGTEAFF
clone_size: NA; j_call: TRBJ2-2; d_call: NA; v_call: TRBV13; cdr3_length: 15; cdr3_nt: TGTGCCAGCAGCTTGGCGGCCCCGGATACCGGGGAGCTGTTTTTT; cdr3_aa: CASSLAAPDTGELFF
clone_size: NA; j_call: TRBJ1-1; d_call: NA; v_call: TRBV5-6; cdr3_length: 12; cdr3_nt: TGTGCCAGCAGCTTCTCCAACACTGAAGCTTTCTTT; cdr3_aa: CASSFSNTEAFF
clone_size: NA; j_call: TRBJ2-7; d_call: TRBD1; v_call: TRBV5-1; cdr3_length: 14; cdr3_nt: TGCGCCAGCAGCTCCGGGACAGGGATCTACGAGCAGTACTTC; cdr3_aa: CASSSGTGIYEQYF
clone_size: NA; j_call: TRBJ1-2; d_call: NA; v_call: TRBV19; cdr3_length: 14; cdr3_nt: TGTGCCAGTAGTCACCGACAGGTTGGGTATGGCTACACCTTC; cdr3_aa: CASSHRQVGYGYTF
clone_size: NA; j_call: TRBJ2-2; d_call: TRBD1; v_call: TRBV9; cdr3_length: 16; cdr3_nt: TGTGCCAGCAGCGACCCCGGGACAGGGAACACCGGGGAGCTGTTTTTT; cdr3_aa: CASSDPGTGNTGELFF
clone_size: medium-sized; j_call: TRBJ1-2; d_call: NA; v_call: TRBV2; cdr3_length: 14; cdr3_nt: TGTGCCAGCAGTGTCACGGCCAGGGTTTATGGCTACACCTTC; cdr3_aa: CASSVTARVYGYTF
clone_size: NA; j_call: TRBJ2-1; d_call: NA; v_call: TRBV13; cdr3_length: 14; cdr3_nt: TGTGCCAGCAGCCCCACCCCCTTAGACAATGAGCAGTTCTTC; cdr3_aa: CASSPTPLDNEQFF
clone_size: NA; j_call: TRBJ1-2; d_call: NA; v_call: TRBV7-3; cdr3_length: 13; cdr3_nt: TGTGCCAGCAGCCCCTCGCCGGGATATGGCTACACCTTC; cdr3_aa: CASSPSPGYGYTF
clone_size: NA; j_call: TRBJ2-2; d_call: NA; v_call: TRBV7-6; cdr3_length: 18; cdr3_nt: TGTGCCAGCAGCTTGTCATCCGCCGGGACACCGAACACCGGGGAGCTGTTTTTT; cdr3_aa: CASSLSSAGTPNTGELFF